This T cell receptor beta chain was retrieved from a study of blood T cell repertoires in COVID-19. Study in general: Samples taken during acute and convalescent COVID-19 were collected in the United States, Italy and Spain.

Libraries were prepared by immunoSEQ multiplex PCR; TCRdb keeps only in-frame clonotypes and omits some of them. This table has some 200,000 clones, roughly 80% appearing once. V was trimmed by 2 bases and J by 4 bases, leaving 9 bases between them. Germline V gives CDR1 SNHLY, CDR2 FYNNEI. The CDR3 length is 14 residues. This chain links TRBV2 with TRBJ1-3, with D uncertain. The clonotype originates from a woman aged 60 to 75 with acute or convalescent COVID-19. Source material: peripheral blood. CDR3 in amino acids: CASSESSRGNTIYF. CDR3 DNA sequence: TGTGCCAGCAGTGAATCCTCCAGGGGAAACACCATATATTTT.